This paragraph covers one T cell receptor (beta chain) sequence. Its target is not known. From germline, CDR1 is SGHNT and CDR2 YYREEE (reference sequence). The CDR3 is 12 residues long. V lost 3 bases and J lost 7, with 8 bases in between. TCRdb's copy holds only in-frame clones and misses some; the assay was immunoSEQ multiplex PCR. This sample has fewer than 350,000 clones, with more than 75% found just once. This specimen belongs to a study of cytomegalovirus exposure and HLA in healthy donors. Study-wide background: The use of the same platform for the 110 or so validation repertoires and the 666 first-cohort repertoires was reported by a later analysis.

Study-wide findings and caveats: Under in vitro conditions, a few CMV-associated chains were confirmed as specific for CMV antigens. It was reported that the classifier diagnosed cytomegalovirus status with high specificity and sensitivity in both the original and validation cohorts.

It was the approximately 110-subject validation cohort, separate from the approximately 700-subject first cohort, to which the donors belonged. Sequenced: PBMCs. The V gene is TRBV5-4, the J gene TRBJ2-1; weak D call: TRBD2 (6 bases). The sequence came from a woman aged 18-35 years in good health and CMV-seronegative. CDR3 region: CASSWGENEQFF. The CDR3 region has the DNA TGTGCCAGCAGCTGGGGGGAAAATGAGCAGTTCTTC.